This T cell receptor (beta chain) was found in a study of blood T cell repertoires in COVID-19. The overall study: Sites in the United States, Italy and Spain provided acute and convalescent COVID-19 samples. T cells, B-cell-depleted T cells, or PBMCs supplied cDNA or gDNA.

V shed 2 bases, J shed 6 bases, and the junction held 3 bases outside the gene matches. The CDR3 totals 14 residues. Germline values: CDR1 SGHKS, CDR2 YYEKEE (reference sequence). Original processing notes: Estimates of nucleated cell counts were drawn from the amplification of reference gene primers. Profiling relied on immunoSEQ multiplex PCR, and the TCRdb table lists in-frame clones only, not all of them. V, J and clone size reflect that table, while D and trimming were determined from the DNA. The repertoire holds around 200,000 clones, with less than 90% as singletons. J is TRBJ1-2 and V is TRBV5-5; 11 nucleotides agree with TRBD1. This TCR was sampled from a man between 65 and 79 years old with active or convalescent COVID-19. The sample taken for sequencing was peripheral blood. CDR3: CASSLGQGAHGYTF. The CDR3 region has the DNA TGTGCCAGCAGCTTAGGACAGGGGGCTCATGGCTACACCTTC.